This T cell receptor beta chain was identified in a study of T-cell reconstitution after alpha-beta-depleted transplantation in children. This clonotype has at least ten counts. The germline V gene encodes CDR1 LGHNA and CDR2 YSLEER. The CDR3 length is 15 residues. The germline V and J ends were trimmed by 1 base and 2 bases, with 10 bases remaining between them. Using unique molecular identifiers, the investigators prepared the TCRbeta library. TCRdb used MiXCR to reprocess the PCR reads, holding one entry per CDR3 protein. Among 640,000 or so distinct CDR3 sequences, 16% were seen once, and the ten largest hold approximately 1%.

J is TRBJ2-3 and V is TRBV4-3; no clear D gene. This sequence originates from a human donor who donated a stem cell graft to a child with acute myeloid leukemia. The source was PBMCs from the stem cell graft donor, collected from the stem cell graft. The CDR3 loop is CASSQGAVITDTQYF. CDR3 coding DNA: TGCGCCAGCAGCCAAGGGGCCGTCATCACAGATACGCAGTATTTT.